Listed below are T cell receptor beta chains from one sample, sequenced in a study of identical twins. Using its own MiXCR run on the 5' RACE reads, TCRdb lists one record per CDR3 protein. The top ten hold around 0.25% of the sample, which has some 1,600,000 distinct CDR3 sequences, under 35% seen once. Material for sequencing was cord blood. The receptor source for this set is a newborn girl in good health. CDR3s include the opening cysteine and the closing phenylalanine or tryptophan. Each record gives: D gene, J gene, V gene, clone size, CDR3 protein, CDR3 DNA. D genes are given only for firm matches. A clone size is listed for some rows: how often the clone was seen (once, few, many), or a class if it is expanded.

D gene: TRBD1; J gene: TRBJ1-2; V gene: TRBV27; clone size: -; CDR3 protein: CASSFDRVGDYGYTF; CDR3 DNA: TGTGCCAGCAGTTTTGACAGGGTTGGAGACTATGGCTACACCTTC
D gene: -; J gene: TRBJ2-7; V gene: TRBV4-1; clone size: -; CDR3 protein: CASSQVAANYEQYF; CDR3 DNA: TGCGCCAGCAGCCAAGTTGCAGCCAACTACGAGCAGTACTTC
D gene: TRBD2; J gene: TRBJ2-7; V gene: TRBV18; clone size: -; CDR3 protein: CASSRLAGGLSEQYF; CDR3 DNA: TGTGCCAGCTCACGGCTAGCGGGGGGGCTGAGTGAGCAGTACTTC
D gene: TRBD2; J gene: TRBJ2-1; V gene: TRBV9; clone size: many; CDR3 protein: CASSPRLADYNEQFF; CDR3 DNA: TGTGCCAGCAGCCCCCGACTAGCGGATTACAATGAGCAGTTCTTC
D gene: -; J gene: TRBJ1-2; V gene: TRBV29-1; clone size: -; CDR3 protein: CSVEDKEDYGYTF; CDR3 DNA: TGCAGCGTTGAAGACAAGGAAGACTATGGCTACACCTTC
D gene: -; J gene: TRBJ2-7; V gene: TRBV4-2; clone size: few; CDR3 protein: CASSQESGTDSYEQYF; CDR3 DNA: TGTGCCAGCAGCCAAGAATCCGGGACGGACTCCTACGAGCAGTACTTC
D gene: -; J gene: TRBJ2-3; V gene: TRBV19; clone size: -; CDR3 protein: CASSGTFSDTQYF; CDR3 DNA: TGTGCCAGTAGTGGCACCTTTTCAGATACGCAGTATTTT
D gene: -; J gene: TRBJ1-1; V gene: TRBV5-8; clone size: -; CDR3 protein: CASSLWQYTNTEAFF; CDR3 DNA: TGTGCCAGCAGCTTGTGGCAGTACACGAACACTGAAGCTTTCTTT
D gene: -; J gene: TRBJ1-3; V gene: TRBV5-1; clone size: few; CDR3 protein: CASSLNLLSSGNTIYF; CDR3 DNA: TGCGCCAGCAGCTTGAATTTGCTCTCCTCTGGAAACACCATATATTTT
D gene: -; J gene: TRBJ1-5; V gene: TRBV6-1; clone size: -; CDR3 protein: CASSEELGRNQPQHF; CDR3 DNA: TGTGCCAGCAGTGAAGAATTGGGAAGGAATCAGCCCCAGCATTTT
D gene: TRBD1; J gene: TRBJ1-6; V gene: TRBV27; clone size: -; CDR3 protein: CASSTIRDRRYNSPLHF; CDR3 DNA: TGTGCCAGCAGTACCATCCGGGACAGGCGTTATAATTCACCCCTCCACTTT
D gene: -; J gene: TRBJ1-1; V gene: TRBV20-1; clone size: few; CDR3 protein: CSARFKSSMNTEAFF; CDR3 DNA: TGCAGTGCTAGGTTCAAGTCCTCCATGAACACTGAAGCTTTCTTT
D gene: -; J gene: TRBJ1-5; V gene: TRBV20-1; clone size: -; CDR3 protein: CSARGPGGNQPQHF; CDR3 DNA: TGCAGTGCTAGAGGTCCGGGGGGCAATCAGCCCCAGCATTTT
D gene: -; J gene: TRBJ2-3; V gene: TRBV29-1; clone size: few; CDR3 protein: CSVTPTDTQYF; CDR3 DNA: TGCAGCGTGACCCCCACAGATACGCAGTATTTT
D gene: -; J gene: TRBJ2-1; V gene: TRBV28; clone size: -; CDR3 protein: CASTPSPSEVWGEQFF; CDR3 DNA: TGTGCCAGCACCCCCTCACCCTCCGAGGTCTGGGGTGAGCAGTTCTTC
D gene: TRBD2; J gene: TRBJ2-1; V gene: TRBV5-1; clone size: few; CDR3 protein: CASSVGTTRWYNEQFF; CDR3 DNA: TGCGCCAGCAGCGTGGGGACTACCCGATGGTACAATGAGCAGTTCTTC
D gene: -; J gene: TRBJ1-2; V gene: TRBV12-3/TRBV12-4; clone size: -; CDR3 protein: CASNRPGGYGYTF; CDR3 DNA: TGTGCCAGCAATCGCCCGGGAGGGTATGGCTACACCTTC
D gene: -; J gene: TRBJ2-7; V gene: TRBV5-5; clone size: -; CDR3 protein: CASSLLGTLSYEQYF; CDR3 DNA: TGTGCCAGCAGCTTACTAGGGACACTCTCCTACGAGCAGTACTTC
D gene: -; J gene: TRBJ2-1; V gene: TRBV20-1; clone size: few; CDR3 protein: CSARFTGHNEQFF; CDR3 DNA: TGCAGTGCTAGATTTACGGGCCACAATGAGCAGTTCTTC
D gene: -; J gene: TRBJ1-1; V gene: TRBV7-2; clone size: few; CDR3 protein: CASSLFGSGTEAFF; CDR3 DNA: TGTGCCAGCAGCTTATTTGGCAGTGGCACTGAAGCTTTCTTT
D gene: TRBD2; J gene: TRBJ2-7; V gene: TRBV25-1; clone size: -; CDR3 protein: CASSRPSGTSGEKYEQYF; CDR3 DNA: TGTGCCAGCAGTAGGCCCTCGGGGACTAGCGGGGAGAAATACGAGCAGTACTTC
D gene: TRBD2; J gene: TRBJ2-3; V gene: TRBV5-1; clone size: few; CDR3 protein: CASSLGLAGMWTDTQYF; CDR3 DNA: TGCGCCAGCAGCTTGGGACTAGCGGGGATGTGGACAGATACGCAGTATTTT
D gene: -; J gene: TRBJ2-1; V gene: TRBV2; clone size: few; CDR3 protein: CASISGGGNEQFF; CDR3 DNA: TGTGCCAGCATCTCTGGGGGCGGCAATGAGCAGTTCTTC
D gene: -; J gene: TRBJ2-3; V gene: TRBV20-1; clone size: few; CDR3 protein: CSARDGGRNTDTQYF; CDR3 DNA: TGCAGTGCTAGAGATGGGGGACGGAACACAGATACGCAGTATTTT
D gene: TRBD1; J gene: TRBJ2-3; V gene: TRBV3-1; clone size: few; CDR3 protein: CASSGTGTSTDTQYF; CDR3 DNA: TGTGCCAGCAGCGGGACAGGTACTAGCACAGATACGCAGTATTTT
D gene: TRBD1; J gene: TRBJ1-2; V gene: TRBV4-2; clone size: few; CDR3 protein: CASSREPTGGYGYTF; CDR3 DNA: TGTGCCAGCAGCCGGGAACCGACAGGGGGCTATGGCTACACCTTC
D gene: TRBD1; J gene: TRBJ1-2; V gene: TRBV11-2; clone size: -; CDR3 protein: CASSQTNRGGNYGYTF; CDR3 DNA: TGTGCCAGCAGCCAAACAAACAGGGGGGGAAACTATGGCTACACCTTC
D gene: -; J gene: TRBJ2-1; V gene: TRBV5-1; clone size: -; CDR3 protein: CASSGDSGSSYNEQFF; CDR3 DNA: TGCGCCAGCAGCGGAGATAGCGGCAGCTCCTACAATGAGCAGTTCTTC
D gene: -; J gene: TRBJ2-7; V gene: TRBV3-1; clone size: once; CDR3 protein: CASSQANSYNEQYF; CDR3 DNA: TGTGCCAGCAGCCAAGCTAACTCCTACAATGAGCAGTACTTC
D gene: -; J gene: TRBJ1-1; V gene: TRBV6-5; clone size: few; CDR3 protein: CASSYSAGFAFF; CDR3 DNA: TGTGCCAGCAGTTACTCAGCAGGGTTCGCTTTCTTT
D gene: -; J gene: TRBJ2-7; V gene: TRBV6-2/TRBV6-3; clone size: many; CDR3 protein: CASSYRQLNYEQYF; CDR3 DNA: TGTGCCAGCAGTTACAGACAGCTGAACTACGAGCAGTACTTC
D gene: TRBD1; J gene: TRBJ2-5; V gene: TRBV20-1; clone size: -; CDR3 protein: CSAPLTDRAQETQYF; CDR3 DNA: TGCAGTGCTCCACTCACCGACAGGGCCCAAGAGACCCAGTACTTC
D gene: -; J gene: TRBJ1-2; V gene: TRBV21-1; clone size: once; CDR3 protein: CASSKDRKGIYGYTF; CDR3 DNA: TGTGCCAGCAGCAAAGACAGGAAGGGAATATATGGCTACACCTTC
D gene: -; J gene: TRBJ2-7; V gene: TRBV5-1; clone size: few; CDR3 protein: CASSLGLNYNEQYF; CDR3 DNA: TGCGCCAGCAGCTTGGGACTAAACTACAATGAGCAGTACTTC
D gene: -; J gene: TRBJ1-4; V gene: TRBV29-1; clone size: -; CDR3 protein: CSASLRGEKLFF; CDR3 DNA: TGCAGCGCTAGCCTAAGGGGCGAAAAACTGTTTTTT
D gene: -; J gene: TRBJ2-7; V gene: TRBV2; clone size: -; CDR3 protein: CASEGENSVYEQYF; CDR3 DNA: TGTGCCAGCGAGGGGGAGAATAGCGTATACGAGCAGTACTTC
D gene: TRBD2; J gene: TRBJ2-1; V gene: TRBV20-1; clone size: few; CDR3 protein: CSAREELAMGSYNEQFF; CDR3 DNA: TGCAGTGCTAGAGAGGAACTAGCGATGGGCTCCTACAATGAGCAGTTCTTC
D gene: -; J gene: TRBJ2-3; V gene: TRBV28; clone size: -; CDR3 protein: CASSLPPRQGTDTQYF; CDR3 DNA: TGTGCCAGCAGTTTACCCCCTCGACAGGGCACAGATACGCAGTATTTT
D gene: -; J gene: TRBJ2-7; V gene: TRBV25-1; clone size: -; CDR3 protein: CASSEQVSSAYNEQYF; CDR3 DNA: TGTGCCAGCAGTGAACAAGTCTCTAGCGCATACAATGAGCAGTACTTC
D gene: TRBD2; J gene: TRBJ2-7; V gene: TRBV7-7; clone size: many; CDR3 protein: CASSPGLAGGPYEQYF; CDR3 DNA: TGTGCTAGCAGCCCGGGACTAGCGGGAGGCCCCTACGAGCAGTACTTC
D gene: -; J gene: TRBJ2-1; V gene: TRBV20-1; clone size: once; CDR3 protein: CSASWVSTYEQFF; CDR3 DNA: TGCAGTGCTAGTTGGGTATCTACCTACGAGCAGTTCTTC
D gene: TRBD1; J gene: TRBJ1-2; V gene: TRBV9; clone size: -; CDR3 protein: CVSSATGSGDGYTF; CDR3 DNA: TGTGTCAGCAGCGCGACAGGGTCAGGGGATGGCTACACCTTC
D gene: TRBD2; J gene: TRBJ2-1; V gene: TRBV14; clone size: -; CDR3 protein: CASSQVLSATSGFF; CDR3 DNA: TGTGCCAGCAGCCAAGTTCTTTCAGCGACTAGCGGGTTCTTC
D gene: -; J gene: TRBJ1-1; V gene: TRBV27; clone size: -; CDR3 protein: CASSLGLTNEAFF; CDR3 DNA: TGTGCCAGCAGTTTAGGACTGACGAATGAAGCTTTCTTT
D gene: TRBD2; J gene: TRBJ2-7; V gene: TRBV20-1; clone size: -; CDR3 protein: CSASGTSGTSTYNEQYF; CDR3 DNA: TGCAGTGCTTCAGGGACTAGCGGGACCTCTACCTACAATGAGCAGTACTTC
D gene: -; J gene: TRBJ1-1; V gene: TRBV20-1; clone size: few; CDR3 protein: CSATLRRAEAFF; CDR3 DNA: TGCAGTGCTACCCTTAGGAGGGCTGAAGCTTTCTTT
D gene: -; J gene: TRBJ1-2; V gene: TRBV2; clone size: -; CDR3 protein: CASSDWANYGYTF; CDR3 DNA: TGTGCCAGCAGTGACTGGGCTAACTATGGCTACACCTTC
D gene: TRBD2; J gene: TRBJ2-1; V gene: TRBV7-2; clone size: many; CDR3 protein: CASSLRDYYNEQFF; CDR3 DNA: TGTGCCAGCAGCTTAAGGGACTATTACAATGAGCAGTTCTTC
D gene: TRBD1; J gene: TRBJ2-2; V gene: TRBV12-3/TRBV12-4; clone size: -; CDR3 protein: CASSRGTDTGELFF; CDR3 DNA: TGTGCCAGCAGCAGGGGGACAGACACCGGGGAGCTGTTTTTT
D gene: TRBD2; J gene: TRBJ2-3; V gene: TRBV12-3/TRBV12-4; clone size: -; CDR3 protein: CASRWTSGGPSTDTQYF; CDR3 DNA: TGTGCCAGCAGATGGACTAGCGGGGGTCCTAGCACAGATACGCAGTATTTT
D gene: -; J gene: TRBJ2-5; V gene: TRBV7-9; clone size: -; CDR3 protein: CASSFLGSRQETQYF; CDR3 DNA: TGTGCCAGCAGCTTTTTGGGCAGTAGGCAGGAGACCCAGTACTTC
D gene: -; J gene: TRBJ1-6; V gene: TRBV5-8; clone size: few; CDR3 protein: CASSLRQLSSYNSPLHF; CDR3 DNA: TGTGCCAGCAGCCTACGACAGTTGAGCTCCTATAATTCACCCCTCCACTTT
D gene: -; J gene: TRBJ2-3; V gene: TRBV10-3; clone size: many; CDR3 protein: CAISVTTDTQYF; CDR3 DNA: TGTGCCATCAGTGTGACGACAGATACGCAGTATTTT
D gene: -; J gene: TRBJ2-2; V gene: TRBV28; clone size: -; CDR3 protein: CASRHGGELFF; CDR3 DNA: TGTGCCAGCCGTCACGGTGGGGAGCTGTTTTTT